The 13 T cell receptor beta chains below were found in one sample sequenced in a study of cytomegalovirus exposure and HLA in healthy donors. PCR employed 60 Vbeta and 13 Jbeta primers. Clones were read by immunoSEQ multiplex PCR, and TCRdb kept only the in-frame ones, dropping some. In the table there are 180,000 or so clones, 70% to 90% of which are singletons. The specimen sequenced was PBMCs. Receptors originate from a man between 18 and 29 years old in good health and CMV-seropositive.

The table lists this clone with a few counts. The chain couples TRBV4-3 to TRBJ2-7; weak D call: TRBD1 (5 bases). The CDR3 covers 15 residues. Trimming removed 3 bases at V and 5 bases at J, with 17 bases between. The germline CDR1 and CDR2 sequences are LGHNA and YSLEER. The CDR3 protein is CASSQQPGRENEQYF. DNA of the CDR3: TGCGCCAGCAGCCAGCAGCCCGGCAGGGAAAACGAGCAGTACTTC.

The chain joins TRBV30 to TRBJ2-3, with D perhaps matching TRBD2 (5 bases). Germline CDR1 and CDR2: GTSNPN and SVGIG (reference sequence). This CDR3 is built from 11 residues. The ends were cut back, 5 bases at V and 5 bases at J, with 8 bases in the middle. CDR3 residues: CAWDRGDTQYF. In DNA form, the CDR3 reads TGTGCCTGGGATCGGGGAGATACGCAGTATTTT.

The J gene is TRBJ2-5, the V gene TRBV5-1; 14 bases fit TRBD2. The CDR3 is made up of 15 amino acids. The germline CDR1 and CDR2 sequences are SGHRS and YFSETQ. The V and J ends lost 4 bases and 5 bases, in that order; junction bases with no gene match: 4. DNA of the CDR3: TGCGCCAGCAGCGGGGGGACTAGCGGGGGTGAGACCCAGTACTTC. Amino acid sequence: CASSGGTSGGETQYF.

The CDR3 sequence: CASSLLRGGTSAYEQYF. CDR3 sequence (DNA): TGTGCCAGCAGTTTATTGCGGGGGGGTACTAGCGCCTACGAGCAGTACTTC. V usage is TRBV27 and J usage is TRBJ2-7, with 9 bases identical to TRBD2. The CDR3 loop spans 17 amino acids. J lost 2 bases, V lost 1 base, and 9 bases had no gene match. In germline, CDR1 is MNHEY, CDR2 SMNVEV (reference sequence).

This chain joins TRBV28 and TRBJ2-1, with TRBD1 matching 8 bases. V lost 4 bases and J lost 3; bases outside the gene matches: 2. CDR1 is MDHEN and CDR2 is SYDVKM in the germline V gene. The CDR3 spans 14 residues. The CDR3 DNA is TGTGCCAGCAGTTGGACAGGGAGCTACAATGAGCAGTTCTTC. This gives the protein CASSWTGSYNEQFF.

This chain connects TRBV5-4 to TRBJ2-1, with 8 positions matching TRBD2. The junction had 1 base not matched to a gene; V was cut back by 1 base and J by 4 bases. Germline values: CDR1 SGHNT, CDR2 YYREEE (reference sequence). This CDR3 spans 14 amino acids. The CDR3 reads CASSLTSGYNEQFF. The CDR3 DNA follows: TGTGCCAGCAGCTTGACTAGCGGTTACAATGAGCAGTTCTTC.

This clone was seen a handful of times. The chain links TRBV7-6 to TRBJ2-5, with a possible D match to TRBD2 (5 bases). The germline V gene has CDR1 SGHVS and CDR2 FNYEAQ. Trimming removed 4 bases from V and 5 bases from J, with 5 bases in between. The CDR3 totals 11 residues. The CDR3 loop reads CASSSGETQYF. DNA of the CDR3: TGTGCCAGCAGCTCGGGGGAGACCCAGTACTTC.

Only one count was recorded for this clone. This chain joins TRBV25-1 and TRBJ1-1; D remains unclear. Trimming took 0 bases from V and 0 from J, leaving 14 bases between them. There are 17 residues in the CDR3. The V gene's germline CDR1 is MGHDK and CDR2 SYGVNS. In nucleotides, the CDR3 is TGTGCCAGCAGTGAATATTTTTCGTCAGGCATGAACACTGAAGCTTTCTTT. It specifies CASSEYFSSGMNTEAFF.

The rearrangement joins TRBV27 to TRBJ1-2; 7 bases are a match to TRBD1. In germline, CDR1 is MNHEY, CDR2 SMNVEV (reference sequence). The CDR3 length is 15 residues. J gave up 5 bases and V 2 bases, and 8 bases lay outside the gene matches. CDR3 coding DNA: TGTGCCAGCAGTTTAAACCGGGACAGTCTTTATGGCTACACCTTC. Protein product: CASSLNRDSLYGYTF.

The genes are TRBV7-9 and TRBJ1-4; TRBD1 is a possible D gene (6 bases). Germline CDR1 is SEHNR and CDR2 is FQNEAQ (reference sequence). The V end lost 4 bases, the J end lost 1 base, and 13 bases lay between the germline ends. The CDR3 is 16 amino acids. CDR3 in amino acids: CASSSRQVRTNEKLFF. Here the CDR3 DNA reads TGTGCCAGCAGCTCCCGACAGGTGAGAACTAATGAAAAACTGTTTTTT.

V gene TRBV9 combines with J gene TRBJ1-2; 7 bases map to TRBD1. J was trimmed by 4 bases and V by 3 bases; bases with no gene match: 6. Germline V gives CDR1 SGDLS, CDR2 YYNGEE. The CDR3 runs to 14 residues. This CDR3 reads CASSADRSSYGYTF. The CDR3 DNA sequence: TGTGCCAGCAGCGCGGACAGGTCCAGCTATGGCTACACCTTC.

Concerning this clone itself: Germline and junction disagree at one end, which may indicate a read error. V gene TRBV12-5 combines with J gene TRBJ1-5, with D perhaps TRBD1 (6 bases). From germline, CDR1 is LGHNT and CDR2 FRNRAP. The CDR3 consists of 16 residues. This CDR3 reads CASGTNGGHLNQPRHF. The CDR3 coding sequence is TGTGCTAGTGGCACTAATGGGGGACACCTCAATCAGCCCCGGCATTTT.

The chain carries TRBV7-6 and TRBJ2-3; 7 bases map to TRBD1. This CDR3 comprises 19 residues. Germline CDR1 is SGHVS and CDR2 is FNYEAQ. The V gene end was trimmed by 6 bases and the J gene end by 0 bases; junction bases not matched to a gene: 18. CDR3 protein: CASSSAPGQSLQSTDTQYF. The CDR3 coding sequence is TGTGCCAGCAGTTCAGCTCCGGGACAGAGCTTACAAAGCACAGATACGCAGTATTTT.